This T cell receptor (beta chain) was recorded in a study of blood T cells in healthy people across ages. V was pared by 4 bases and J by 8 bases, with 21 bases between. The CDR3 runs to 17 residues. Germline V gene sequence: CDR1 MGHRA, CDR2 YSYEKL. This clonotype was observed a handful of times. Together with a sample-barcoded 5' primer, a J-beta primer mix was included in a second PCR lasting roughly 6 to 12 cycles. Each CDR3 protein gets one entry after TCRdb re-called the 5' RACE reads with MiXCR. The profile shows over 450,000 distinct CDR3 sequences, 20% to 30% of them singletons. These data were also reused for a study on T cells of mothers and their children. From that second work: Material was donated by three healthy Caucasian mothers and their six children. Mothers gave over 8.5 million TCR beta CDR3 reads each, and children some 3 million each. The study found thymic selection shapes TCR recombination output similarly in related and unrelated pairs.

Material: blood. The chain has TRBV4-1 and TRBJ1-6, with D tentatively TRBD1 (6 bases). The receptor was isolated from a boy younger than 18 in good health. The CDR3 loop reads CASSLYGPGHLDSPLHF. Written as DNA, the CDR3 is TGCGCCAGCAGCCTCTACGGGCCGGGACATCTTGATTCACCCCTCCACTTT.